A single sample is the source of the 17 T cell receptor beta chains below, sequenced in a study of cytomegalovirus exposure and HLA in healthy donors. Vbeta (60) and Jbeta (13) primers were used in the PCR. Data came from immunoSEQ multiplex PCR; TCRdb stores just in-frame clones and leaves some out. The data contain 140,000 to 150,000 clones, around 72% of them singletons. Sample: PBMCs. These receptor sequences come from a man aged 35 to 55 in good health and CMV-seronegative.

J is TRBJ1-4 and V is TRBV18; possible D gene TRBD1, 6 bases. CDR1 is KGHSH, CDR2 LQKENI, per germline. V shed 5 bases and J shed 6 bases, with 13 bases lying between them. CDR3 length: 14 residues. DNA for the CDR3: TGTGCCAGCTCATATACAGGGATAGATGAAAAACTGTTTTTT. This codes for CASSYTGIDEKLFF. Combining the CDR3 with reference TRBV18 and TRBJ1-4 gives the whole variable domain NAGVMQNPRHLVRRRGQEARLRCSPMKGHSHVYWYRQLPEEGLKFMVYLQKENIIDESGMPKERFSAEFPKEGPSILRIQQVVRGDSAAYFCASSYTGIDEKLFFGSGTQLSVL.

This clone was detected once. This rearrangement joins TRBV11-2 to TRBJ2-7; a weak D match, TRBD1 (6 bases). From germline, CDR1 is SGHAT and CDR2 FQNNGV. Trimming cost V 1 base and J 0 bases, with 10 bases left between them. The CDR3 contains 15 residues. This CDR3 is CASSLGGQASYEQYF. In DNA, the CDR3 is TGTGCCAGCAGCTTAGGGGGACAAGCCTCCTACGAGCAGTACTTC.

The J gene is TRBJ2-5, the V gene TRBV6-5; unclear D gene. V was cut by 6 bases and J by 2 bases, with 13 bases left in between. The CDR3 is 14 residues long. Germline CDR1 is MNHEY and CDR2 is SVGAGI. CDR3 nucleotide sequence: TGTGCCAGCAGGCCCATGGCGGTTCAAGAGACCCAGTACTTC. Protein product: CASRPMAVQETQYF.

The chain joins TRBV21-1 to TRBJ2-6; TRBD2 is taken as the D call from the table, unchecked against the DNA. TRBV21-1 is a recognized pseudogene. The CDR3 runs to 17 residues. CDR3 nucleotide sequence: TGTGCCAGCAGCAAAGGGCGGGGGAACTCTGGGGCCAACGTCCTGACTTTC. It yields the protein CASSKGRGNSGANVLTF.

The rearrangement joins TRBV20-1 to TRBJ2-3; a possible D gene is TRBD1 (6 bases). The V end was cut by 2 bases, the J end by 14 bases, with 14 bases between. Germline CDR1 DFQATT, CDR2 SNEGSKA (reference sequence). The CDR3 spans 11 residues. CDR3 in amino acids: CSARTGPRRYF. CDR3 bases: TGCAGTGCTAGAACAGGGCCTCGGCGGTATTTT.

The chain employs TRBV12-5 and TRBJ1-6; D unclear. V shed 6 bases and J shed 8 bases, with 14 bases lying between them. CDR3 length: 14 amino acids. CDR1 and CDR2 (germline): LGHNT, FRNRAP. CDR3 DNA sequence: TGTGCTAGTGGGGAGGAGGGAGGGTATTCACCCCTCCACTTT. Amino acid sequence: CASGEEGGYSPLHF.

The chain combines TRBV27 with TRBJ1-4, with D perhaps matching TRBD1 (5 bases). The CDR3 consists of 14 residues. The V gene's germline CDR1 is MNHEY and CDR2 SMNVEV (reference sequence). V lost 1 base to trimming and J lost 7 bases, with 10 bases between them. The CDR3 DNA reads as TGTGCCAGCAGTTTATGGGGCGACGGTGAAAAACTGTTTTTT. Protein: CASSLWGDGEKLFF. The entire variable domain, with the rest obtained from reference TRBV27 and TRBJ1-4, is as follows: EAQVTQNPRYLITVTGKKLTVTCSQNMNHEYMSWYRQDPGLGLRQIYYSMNVEVTDKGDVPEGYKVSRKEKRNFPLILESPSPNQTSLYFCASSLWGDGEKLFFGSGTQLSVL.

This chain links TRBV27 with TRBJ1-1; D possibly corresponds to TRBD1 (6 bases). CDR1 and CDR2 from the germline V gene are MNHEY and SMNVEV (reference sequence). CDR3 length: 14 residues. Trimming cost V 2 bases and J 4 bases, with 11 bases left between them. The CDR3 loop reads CASSLGNRATEAFF. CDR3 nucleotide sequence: TGTGCCAGCAGTTTAGGAAACAGGGCCACTGAAGCTTTCTTT.

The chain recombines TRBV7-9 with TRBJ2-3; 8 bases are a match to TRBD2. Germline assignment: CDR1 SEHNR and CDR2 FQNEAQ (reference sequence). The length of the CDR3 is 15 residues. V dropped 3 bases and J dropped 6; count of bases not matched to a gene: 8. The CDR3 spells CASSFFGLAVDTQYF. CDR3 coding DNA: TGTGCCAGCAGCTTTTTTGGACTAGCTGTCGATACGCAGTATTTT.

Written as DNA, the CDR3 is TGTGCCAGTAGTTTCTACAGGGGGGTCTCTGGAAACACCATATATTTT. The encoded protein is CASSFYRGVSGNTIYF. The chain couples TRBV19 to TRBJ1-3; 8 bases are shared with TRBD1. CDR1 LNHDA and CDR2 SQIVND come from the germline V gene (reference sequence). CDR3 length: 16 residues. V was pared by 5 bases and J by 0 bases, with 6 bases of the junction left unmatched.

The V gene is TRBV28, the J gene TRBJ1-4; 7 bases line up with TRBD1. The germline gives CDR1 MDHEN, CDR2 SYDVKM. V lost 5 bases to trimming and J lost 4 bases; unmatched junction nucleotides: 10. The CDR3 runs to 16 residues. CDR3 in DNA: TGTGCCAGCAGTCCGCCGACAGGGTACATTAATGAAAAACTGTTTTTT. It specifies CASSPPTGYINEKLFF.

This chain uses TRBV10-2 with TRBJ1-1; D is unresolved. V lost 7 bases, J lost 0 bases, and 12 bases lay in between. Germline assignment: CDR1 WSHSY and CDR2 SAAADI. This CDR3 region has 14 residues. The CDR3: CASIRTDMNTEAFF. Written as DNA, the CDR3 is TGCGCCAGCATAAGGACTGATATGAACACTGAAGCTTTCTTT.

Here the CDR3 DNA reads TGTGCCAGCAGTGCACGACAGGGAGTATATAATTCACCCCTCCACTTT. This codes for CASSARQGVYNSPLHF. The chain joins TRBV6-1 to TRBJ1-6, with TRBD1 matching over 7 bases. Germline loops: CDR1 MNHNS, CDR2 SASEGT. The CDR3 is made up of 16 amino acids. V shed 4 bases and J 4 bases; nucleotides not matched to a gene: 7.

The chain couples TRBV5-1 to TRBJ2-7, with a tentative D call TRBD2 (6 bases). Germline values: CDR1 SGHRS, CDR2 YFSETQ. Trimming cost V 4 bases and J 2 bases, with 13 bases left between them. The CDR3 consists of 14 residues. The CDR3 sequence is CASSRGTATYEQYF. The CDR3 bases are TGCGCCAGCAGCCGGGGGACGGCTACCTACGAGCAGTACTTC. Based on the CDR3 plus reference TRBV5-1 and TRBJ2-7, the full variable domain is KAGVTQTPRYLIKTRGQQVTLSCSPISGHRSVSWYQQTPGQGLQFLFEYFSETQRNKGNFPGRFSGRQFSNSRSEMNVSTLELGDSALYLCASSRGTATYEQYFGPGTRLTVT.

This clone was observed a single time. The CDR3 DNA reads TGTGCCAGCAGCTTGGACATGGGCTTAGAAAACACCATATATTTT. Its translation: CASSLDMGLENTIYF. The rearrangement links TRBV5-4 to TRBJ1-3, with no clear D. The CDR3 covers 15 residues. V lost 0 bases to trimming and J lost 6 bases, with 13 bases between them. Looked up from germline, CDR1 is SGHNT and CDR2 is YYREEE (reference sequence).

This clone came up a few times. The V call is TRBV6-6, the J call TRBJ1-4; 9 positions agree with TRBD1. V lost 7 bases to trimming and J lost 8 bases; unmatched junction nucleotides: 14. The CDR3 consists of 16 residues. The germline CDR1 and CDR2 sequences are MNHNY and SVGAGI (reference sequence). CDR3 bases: TGTGCCAGCATGGGGACAGGGATGGTTGGGGGAGAAAAACTGTTTTTT. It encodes CASMGTGMVGGEKLFF.

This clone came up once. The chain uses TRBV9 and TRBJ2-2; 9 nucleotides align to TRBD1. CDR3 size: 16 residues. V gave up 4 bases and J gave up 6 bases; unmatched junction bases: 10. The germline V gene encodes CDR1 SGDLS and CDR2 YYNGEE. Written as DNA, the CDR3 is TGTGCCAGCAGCCCCAGGGGACAGGGCCCCCCCGGGGAGCTGTTTTTT. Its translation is CASSPRGQGPPGELFF.